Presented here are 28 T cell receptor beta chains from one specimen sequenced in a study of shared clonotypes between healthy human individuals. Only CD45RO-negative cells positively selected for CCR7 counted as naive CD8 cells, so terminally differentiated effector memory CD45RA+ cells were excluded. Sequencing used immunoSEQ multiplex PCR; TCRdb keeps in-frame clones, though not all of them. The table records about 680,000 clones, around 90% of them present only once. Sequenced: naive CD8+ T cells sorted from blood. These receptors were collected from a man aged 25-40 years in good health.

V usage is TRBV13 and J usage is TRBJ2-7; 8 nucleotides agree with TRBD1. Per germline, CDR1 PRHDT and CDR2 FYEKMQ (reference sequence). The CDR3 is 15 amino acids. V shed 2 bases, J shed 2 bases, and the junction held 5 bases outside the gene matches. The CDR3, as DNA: TGTGCCAGCAGCTTAACTGGACAGGGTACCTACGAGCAGTACTTC. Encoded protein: CASSLTGQGTYEQYF.

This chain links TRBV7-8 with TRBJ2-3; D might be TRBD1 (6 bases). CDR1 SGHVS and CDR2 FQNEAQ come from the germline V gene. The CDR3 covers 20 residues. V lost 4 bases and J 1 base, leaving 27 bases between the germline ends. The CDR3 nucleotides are TGTGCCAGCAGCTCACCAATGACAGGAGTGGTGAACGCCCGCACAGATACGCAGTATTTT. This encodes CASSSPMTGVVNARTDTQYF. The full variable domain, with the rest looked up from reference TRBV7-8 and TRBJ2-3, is GAGVSQSPRYKVAKRGQDVALRCDPISGHVSLFWYQQALGQGPEFLTYFQNEAQLDKSGLPSDRFFAERPEGSVSTLKIQRTQQEDSAVYLCASSSPMTGVVNARTDTQYFGPGTRLTVL.

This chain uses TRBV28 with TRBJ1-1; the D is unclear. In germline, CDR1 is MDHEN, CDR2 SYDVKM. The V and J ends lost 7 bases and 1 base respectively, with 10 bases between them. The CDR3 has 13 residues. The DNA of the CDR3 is TGTGCCAGCACCCCTAGAGCGAACACTGAAGCTTTCTTT. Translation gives CASTPRANTEAFF.

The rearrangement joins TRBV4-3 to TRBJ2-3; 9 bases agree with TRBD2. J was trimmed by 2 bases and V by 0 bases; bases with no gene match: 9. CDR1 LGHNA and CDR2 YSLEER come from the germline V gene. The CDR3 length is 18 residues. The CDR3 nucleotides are TGCGCCAGCAGCCAAGATTCCCAAAGACTAGCGGCCACAGATACGCAGTATTTT. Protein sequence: CASSQDSQRLAATDTQYF.

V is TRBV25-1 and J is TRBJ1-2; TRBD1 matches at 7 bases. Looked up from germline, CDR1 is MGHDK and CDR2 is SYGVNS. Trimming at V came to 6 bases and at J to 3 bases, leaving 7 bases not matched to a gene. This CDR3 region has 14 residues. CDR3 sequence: CASSPRGIYYGYTF. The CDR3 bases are TGTGCCAGCAGCCCCAGGGGGATCTACTATGGCTACACCTTC.

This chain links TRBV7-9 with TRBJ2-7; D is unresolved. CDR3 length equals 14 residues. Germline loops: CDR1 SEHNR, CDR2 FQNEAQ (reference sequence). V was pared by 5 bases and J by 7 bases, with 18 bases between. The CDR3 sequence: CASSPVNRIAEQYF. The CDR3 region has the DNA TGTGCCAGCAGCCCCGTTAATAGAATAGCAGAGCAGTACTTC.

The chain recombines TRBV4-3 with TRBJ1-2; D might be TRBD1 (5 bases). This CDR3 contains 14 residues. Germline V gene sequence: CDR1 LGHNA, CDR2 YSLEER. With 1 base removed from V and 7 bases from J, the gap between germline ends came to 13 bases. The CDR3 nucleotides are TGCGCCAGCAGCCAAGGGGTAGGGGCAGGTGGCTACACCTTC. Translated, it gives CASSQGVGAGGYTF.

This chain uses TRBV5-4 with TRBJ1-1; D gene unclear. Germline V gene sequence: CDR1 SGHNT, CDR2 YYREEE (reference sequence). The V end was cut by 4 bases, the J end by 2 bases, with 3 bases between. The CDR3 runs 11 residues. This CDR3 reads CASSPNTEAFF. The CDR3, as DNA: TGTGCCAGCAGCCCAAACACTGAAGCTTTCTTT. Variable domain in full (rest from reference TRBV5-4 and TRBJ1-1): ETGVTQSPTHLIKTRGQQVTLRCSSQSGHNTVSWYQQALGQGPQFIFQYYREEENGRGNFPPRFSGLQFPNYSSELNVNALELDDSALYLCASSPNTEAFFGQGTRLTVV.

Written as DNA, the CDR3 is TGTGCCAGCAGCGTCCCTGAAGGCCCTTGGGTACAGTACTTC. Translating gives CASSVPEGPWVQYF. The rearrangement links TRBV7-8 to TRBJ2-7; D remains unclear. V lost 5 bases and J 10 bases, leaving 21 bases between the germline ends. Looked up from germline, CDR1 is SGHVS and CDR2 is FQNEAQ. This CDR3 is built from 14 residues.

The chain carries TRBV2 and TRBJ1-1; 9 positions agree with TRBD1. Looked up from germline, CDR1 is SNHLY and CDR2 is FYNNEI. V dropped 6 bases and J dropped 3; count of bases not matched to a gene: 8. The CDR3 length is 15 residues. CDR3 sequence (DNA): TGTGCCAGCAGCCCCCGGGACAGGGATTACACTGAAGCTTTCTTT. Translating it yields CASSPRDRDYTEAFF.

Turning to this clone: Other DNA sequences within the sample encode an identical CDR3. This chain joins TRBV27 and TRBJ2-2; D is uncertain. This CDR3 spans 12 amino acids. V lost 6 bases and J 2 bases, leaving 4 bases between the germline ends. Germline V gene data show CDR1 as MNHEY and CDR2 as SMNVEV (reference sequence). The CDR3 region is CASRPNTGELFF. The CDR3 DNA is TGTGCCAGCAGGCCAAACACCGGGGAGCTGTTTTTT.

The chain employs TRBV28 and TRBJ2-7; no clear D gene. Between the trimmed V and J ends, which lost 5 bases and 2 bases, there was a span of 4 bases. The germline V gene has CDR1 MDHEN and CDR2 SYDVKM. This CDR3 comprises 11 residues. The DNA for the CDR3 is TGTGCCAGCAGTCACACCTACGAGCAGTACTTC. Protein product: CASSHTYEQYF.

The CDR3 loop reads CASRVGSSYNEQFF. DNA for the CDR3: TGTGCCAGCAGAGTGGGAAGCTCCTACAATGAGCAGTTCTTC. The V call is TRBV27, the J call TRBJ2-1; D not certain. The CDR3 consists of 14 residues. Trimming removed 6 bases from V and 0 bases from J, with 9 bases in between. Germline V gives CDR1 MNHEY, CDR2 SMNVEV (reference sequence).

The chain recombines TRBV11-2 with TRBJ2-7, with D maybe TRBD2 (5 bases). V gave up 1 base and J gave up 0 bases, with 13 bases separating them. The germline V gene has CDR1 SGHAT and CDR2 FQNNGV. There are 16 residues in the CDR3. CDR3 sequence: CASSLVSSQSSYEQYF. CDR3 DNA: TGTGCCAGCAGCTTAGTCTCTAGCCAGAGCTCCTACGAGCAGTACTTC.

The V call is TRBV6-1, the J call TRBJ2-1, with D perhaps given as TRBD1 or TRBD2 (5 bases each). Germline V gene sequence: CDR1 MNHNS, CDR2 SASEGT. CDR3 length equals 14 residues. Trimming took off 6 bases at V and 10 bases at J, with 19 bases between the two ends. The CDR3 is CASRPDSREQEQFF. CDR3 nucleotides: TGTGCCAGCAGACCCGACAGCCGGGAACAGGAGCAGTTCTTC.

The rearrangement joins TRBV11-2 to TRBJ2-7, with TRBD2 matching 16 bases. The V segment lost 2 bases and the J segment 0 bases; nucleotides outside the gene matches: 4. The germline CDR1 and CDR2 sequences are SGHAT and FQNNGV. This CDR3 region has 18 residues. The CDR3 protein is CASSLRGTSGRDSYEQYF. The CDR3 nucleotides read TGTGCCAGCAGCTTACGCGGGACTAGCGGGAGGGACTCCTACGAGCAGTACTTC.

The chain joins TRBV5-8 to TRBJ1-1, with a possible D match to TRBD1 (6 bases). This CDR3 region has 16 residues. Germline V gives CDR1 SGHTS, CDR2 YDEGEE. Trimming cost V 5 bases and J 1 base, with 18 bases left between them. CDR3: CASRLRTASTNTEAFF. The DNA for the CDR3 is TGTGCCAGCAGGCTAAGGACAGCCAGCACGAACACTGAAGCTTTCTTT.

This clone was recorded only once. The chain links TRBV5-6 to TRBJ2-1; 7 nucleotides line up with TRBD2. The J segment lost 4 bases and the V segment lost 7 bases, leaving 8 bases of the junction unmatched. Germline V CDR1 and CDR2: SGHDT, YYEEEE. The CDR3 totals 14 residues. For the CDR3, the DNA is TGTGCCAGCGGACTAGGCGGGTTTTACAATGAGCAGTTCTTC. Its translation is CASGLGGFYNEQFF.

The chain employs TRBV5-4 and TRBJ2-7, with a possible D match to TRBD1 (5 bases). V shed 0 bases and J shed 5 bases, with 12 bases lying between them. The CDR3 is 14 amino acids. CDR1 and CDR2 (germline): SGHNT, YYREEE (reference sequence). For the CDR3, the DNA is TGTGCCAGCAGCTTGGGTCCAGGGCTGGACGAGCAGTACTTC. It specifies CASSLGPGLDEQYF.

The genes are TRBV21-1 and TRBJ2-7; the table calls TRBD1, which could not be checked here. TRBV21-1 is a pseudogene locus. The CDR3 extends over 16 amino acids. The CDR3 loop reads CASPRFGTVGPYEQYF. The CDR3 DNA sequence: TGTGCCAGCCCCCGCTTTGGGACAGTGGGGCCCTACGAGCAGTACTTC.

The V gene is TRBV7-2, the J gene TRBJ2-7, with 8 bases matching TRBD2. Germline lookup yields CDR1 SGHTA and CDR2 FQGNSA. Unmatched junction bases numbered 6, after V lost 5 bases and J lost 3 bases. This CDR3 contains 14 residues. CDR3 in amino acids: CASSPTGLVYEQYF. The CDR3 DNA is TGTGCCAGCAGCCCAACGGGACTAGTCTACGAGCAGTACTTC.

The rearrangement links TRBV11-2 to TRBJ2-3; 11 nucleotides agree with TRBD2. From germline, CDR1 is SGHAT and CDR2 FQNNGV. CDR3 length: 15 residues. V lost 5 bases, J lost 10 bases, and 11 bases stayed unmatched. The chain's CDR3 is CASSRTGLAEVAQYF. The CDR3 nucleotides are TGTGCCAGCAGCCGGACGGGACTAGCGGAAGTGGCGCAGTATTTT.

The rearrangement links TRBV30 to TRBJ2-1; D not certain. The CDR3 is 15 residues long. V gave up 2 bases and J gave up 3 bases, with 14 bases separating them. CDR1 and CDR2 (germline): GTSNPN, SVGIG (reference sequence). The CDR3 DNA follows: TGTGCCTGGAGTTTGGCAAGCCCACTCTACAATGAGCAGTTCTTC. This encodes CAWSLASPLYNEQFF.

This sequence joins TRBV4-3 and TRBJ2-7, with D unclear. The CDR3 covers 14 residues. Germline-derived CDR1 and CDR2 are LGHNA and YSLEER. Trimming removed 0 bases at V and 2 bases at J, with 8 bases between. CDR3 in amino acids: CASSQDRATYEQYF. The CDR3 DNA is TGCGCCAGCAGCCAAGATCGTGCAACCTACGAGCAGTACTTC.

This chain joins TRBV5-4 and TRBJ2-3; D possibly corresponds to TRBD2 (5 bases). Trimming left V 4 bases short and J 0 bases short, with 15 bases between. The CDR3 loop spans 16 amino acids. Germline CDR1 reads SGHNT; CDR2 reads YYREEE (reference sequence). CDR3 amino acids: CASSNEEATSTDTQYF. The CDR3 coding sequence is TGTGCCAGCAGCAACGAGGAGGCCACTAGCACAGATACGCAGTATTTT. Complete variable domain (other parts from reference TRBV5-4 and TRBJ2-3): ETGVTQSPTHLIKTRGQQVTLRCSSQSGHNTVSWYQQALGQGPQFIFQYYREEENGRGNFPPRFSGLQFPNYSSELNVNALELDDSALYLCASSNEEATSTDTQYFGPGTRLTVL.

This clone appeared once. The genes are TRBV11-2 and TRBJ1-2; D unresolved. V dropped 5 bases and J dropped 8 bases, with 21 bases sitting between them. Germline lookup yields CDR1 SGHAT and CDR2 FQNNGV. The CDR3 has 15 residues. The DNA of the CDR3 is TGTGCCAGCAGCCGTATTTTACCCAAATGGAGGGGCTACACCTTC. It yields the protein CASSRILPKWRGYTF.

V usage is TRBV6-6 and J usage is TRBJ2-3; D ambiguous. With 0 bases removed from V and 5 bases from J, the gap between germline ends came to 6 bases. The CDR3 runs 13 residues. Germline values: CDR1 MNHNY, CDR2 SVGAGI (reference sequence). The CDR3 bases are TGTGCCAGCAGTTACTCCGACGAAGATACGCAGTATTTT. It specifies CASSYSDEDTQYF.

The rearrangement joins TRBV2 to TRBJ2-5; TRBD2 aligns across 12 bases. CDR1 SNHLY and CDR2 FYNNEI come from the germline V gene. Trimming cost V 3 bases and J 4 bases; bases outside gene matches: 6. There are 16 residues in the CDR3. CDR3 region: CASSDPTSGSPETQYF. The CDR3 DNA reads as TGTGCCAGCAGTGATCCGACTAGCGGGAGCCCAGAGACCCAGTACTTC.